Following are 21 T cell receptor beta chains from one sample sequenced in a study of blood T cell repertoires in COVID-19. Sequencing was performed with immunoSEQ multiplex PCR; in TCRdb, only in-frame clones are kept and a portion is missing. The data contain under 300,000 clones, roughly 91% of them singletons. Sequencing used PBMCs or T cells enriched from blood (not recorded which). These receptor sequences come from a woman aged 55-70 years in a cohort exposed to, infected with or recovered from COVID-19 (not recorded which).

The V and J genes are TRBV6-5 and TRBJ2-7, with 9 bases fitting TRBD2. From germline, CDR1 is MNHEY and CDR2 SVGAGI. V lost 6 bases, J lost 6 bases, and 6 bases stayed unmatched. The CDR3 covers 13 residues. Here the CDR3 DNA reads TGTGCCAGCAGCCGACTAGCGGCGGCCGAGCAGTACTTC. It codes for CASSRLAAAEQYF.

The chain is built from TRBV7-4 and TRBJ2-3, with TRBD2 matching 12 bases. Germline values: CDR1 SGHVT, CDR2 SQSDAQ. J gave up 4 bases and V 4 bases, and 3 bases lay outside the gene matches. CDR3 length: 15 amino acids. In nucleotides, the CDR3 is TGTGCCAGCAGCTCGCTAGCGGGAGGGCCAGATACGCAGTATTTT. Protein: CASSSLAGGPDTQYF.

A single count supports this clone. V and J are TRBV5-1 and TRBJ1-1; 7 bases map to TRBD1. Germline V gene sequence: CDR1 SGHRS, CDR2 YFSETQ. This CDR3 has 15 amino acids. V dropped 6 bases and J dropped 1; count of bases not matched to a gene: 9. CDR3 sequence reads: CASTSAGQPNTEAFF. For the CDR3, the DNA is TGCGCCAGCACCTCCGCGGGACAGCCGAACACTGAAGCTTTCTTT.

This clone was counted between two and nine times. The V and J genes are TRBV5-1 and TRBJ1-5; D might be TRBD1 (5 bases). CDR1 is SGHRS, CDR2 YFSETQ, per germline. V was cut by 4 bases and J by 0 bases, with 14 bases left in between. This CDR3 spans 16 amino acids. This CDR3 is CASSLRQLYSNQPQHF. As DNA, the CDR3 is TGCGCCAGCAGCCTCAGACAGCTCTATAGCAATCAGCCCCAGCATTTT.

The rearrangement joins TRBV18 to TRBJ1-2; 8 bases are a match to TRBD1. The V gene end was trimmed by 3 bases and the J gene end by 6 bases; junction bases not matched to a gene: 6. Germline loops: CDR1 KGHSH, CDR2 LQKENI. This CDR3 contains 14 residues. As DNA, the CDR3 is TGTGCCAGCTCACCCACTGGACAGGGAAATGGCTACACCTTC. Its protein is CASSPTGQGNGYTF.

This chain connects TRBV27 to TRBJ2-5, with D uncertain. The CDR3 totals 12 residues. The V end lost 2 bases, the J end lost 5 bases, and 6 bases lay between the germline ends. CDR1 MNHEY and CDR2 SMNVEV come from the germline V gene (reference sequence). The CDR3 loop reads CASSLDRETQYF. CDR3 DNA: TGTGCCAGCAGTTTAGATCGGGAGACCCAGTACTTC.

In this sample, this clone turned up a few times. The chain is built from TRBV29-1 and TRBJ1-3; 8 nucleotides agree with TRBD1. The CDR3 runs to 16 residues. Germline lookup yields CDR1 SQVTM and CDR2 ANQGSEA. V lost 5 bases to trimming and J lost 0 bases; unmatched junction nucleotides: 9. In nucleotides, the CDR3 is TGCAGCGTTAAATGGGGACAGGCCACCTCTGGAAACACCATATATTTT. It yields the protein CSVKWGQATSGNTIYF.

The chain joins TRBV20-1 to TRBJ2-7, with D unresolved. V lost 4 bases, J lost 1 base, and 5 bases lay in between. Looked up from germline, CDR1 is DFQATT and CDR2 is SNEGSKA (reference sequence). The CDR3 has 11 amino acids. The CDR3 sequence is CSATPSYEQYF. The CDR3 region has the DNA TGCAGTGCTACCCCGTCCTACGAGCAGTACTTC.

The J gene is TRBJ2-1, the V gene TRBV7-2; 11 bases are shared with TRBD1. Germline values: CDR1 SGHTA, CDR2 FQGNSA. V lost 5 bases to trimming and J lost 8 bases; unmatched junction nucleotides: 5. The CDR3 extends over 14 amino acids. The CDR3 loop is CASSQDRGPYEQFF. CDR3 coding DNA: TGTGCCAGCAGCCAGGACAGGGGGCCTTATGAGCAGTTCTTC.

The J gene is TRBJ2-3, the V gene TRBV7-3, with a possible D match to TRBD1 (6 bases). With 5 bases removed from V and 2 bases from J, the gap between germline ends came to 11 bases. CDR3 length equals 14 residues. Germline V gene lookup returns CDR1 SGHTA and CDR2 FQGTGA. CDR3 coding DNA: TGTGCCAGCAGCCGAGGACAGTACACAGATACGCAGTATTTT. Its translation: CASSRGQYTDTQYF.

The gene calls are TRBV6-4 and TRBJ2-5; the match to TRBD2 covers 8 bases. Germline CDR1 MRHNA, CDR2 SNTAGT. With 5 bases clipped from V and 5 bases from J, the junction kept 16 bases outside the gene matches. The CDR3 is made up of 17 amino acids. CDR3 nucleotides: TGTGCCAGCAGTTCCTCGGTAGAGCGGGAGAAGGAGGAGACCCAGTACTTC. The encoded protein is CASSSSVEREKEETQYF.

The chain carries TRBV28 and TRBJ2-3; 11 nucleotides agree with TRBD2. The CDR3 is 16 amino acids. Germline V gene data show CDR1 as MDHEN and CDR2 as SYDVKM. V lost 2 bases and J lost 3; bases outside the gene matches: 4. The CDR3 region is CASSLLAGGRTDTQYF. CDR3 nucleotide sequence: TGTGCCAGCAGTTTACTAGCGGGGGGACGGACAGATACGCAGTATTTT.

CDR3 nucleotides: TGTGCCAGCAGCTTAGGTGGGCCACAGAGCACAGATACGCAGTATTTT. It yields the protein CASSLGGPQSTDTQYF. The chain joins TRBV7-2 to TRBJ2-3; D is undetermined. The germline gives CDR1 SGHTA, CDR2 FQGNSA. This CDR3 is 16 amino acids long. The V end lost 1 base, the J end lost 0 bases, and 11 bases lay between the germline ends.

The V gene is TRBV11-2, the J gene TRBJ2-1; the match to TRBD2 covers 7 bases. Per germline, CDR1 SGHAT and CDR2 FQNNGV. The trim removed 1 base at V and 9 bases at J, leaving 6 bases unmatched. The CDR3 has 14 residues. The chain's CDR3 is CASSLVAREGEQFF. Here the CDR3 DNA reads TGTGCCAGCAGCTTAGTTGCCAGGGAGGGTGAGCAGTTCTTC. Looking up the rest from reference TRBV11-2 and TRBJ2-1 gives the full variable domain: EAGVAQSPRYKIIEKRQSVAFWCNPISGHATLYWYQQILGQGPKLLIQFQNNGVVDDSQLPKDRFSAERLKGVDSTLKIQPAKLEDSAVYLCASSLVAREGEQFFGPGTRLTVL.

This clone has just a few counts. The V and J genes are TRBV30 and TRBJ1-5, with 8 bases fitting TRBD1. The CDR3 sequence is 14 residues long. J gave up 4 bases and V 0 bases, and 2 bases lay outside the gene matches. The germline CDR1 and CDR2 sequences are GTSNPN and SVGIG (reference sequence). CDR3 bases: TGTGCCTGGAGTGTAAGGACAGGGAATCAGCCCCAGCATTTT. Its translation: CAWSVRTGNQPQHF.

DNA for the CDR3: TGTGCCAGCAGCGCCCCGGGACTAGCAGTCTACAATGAGCAGTTCTTC. This codes for CASSAPGLAVYNEQFF. The V call is TRBV7-2, the J call TRBJ2-1, with 9 bases aligning to TRBD2. This CDR3 is 16 amino acids long. Per germline, CDR1 SGHTA and CDR2 FQGNSA. The ends lost 5 bases at V and 3 bases at J; junction bases unmatched: 8.

This sequence joins TRBV19 and TRBJ1-3; D is perhaps TRBD1 (5 bases). V was clipped by 2 bases and J by 0 bases, with 8 bases between them. This CDR3 is 15 amino acids long. The germline V gene has CDR1 LNHDA and CDR2 SQIVND (reference sequence). CDR3 sequence: CASSINRSSGNTIYF. The CDR3 nucleotides are TGTGCCAGTAGTATAAACAGGAGCTCTGGAAACACCATATATTTT.

In this sample, this clone turned up once. The gene calls are TRBV21-1 and TRBJ2-7; the D call TRBD2 from the table was never checked on the DNA. TRBV21-1 is shown as a pseudogene. This CDR3 has 17 residues. CDR3 residues: CASSRDLAGGGVYEQYF. DNA of the CDR3: TGTGCCAGCAGCAGGGACCTAGCGGGAGGCGGCGTCTACGAGCAGTACTTC.

The chain is built from TRBV7-9 and TRBJ1-1; TRBD1 matches 8 bases. CDR3 length equals 15 residues. The trim removed 1 base at V and 4 bases at J, leaving 5 bases unmatched. In germline, CDR1 is SEHNR, CDR2 FQNEAQ (reference sequence). The CDR3 bases are TGTGCCAGCAGCTTAGGGACAGGGAGGGGCACTGAAGCTTTCTTT. Translating it yields CASSLGTGRGTEAFF.

The chain couples TRBV5-4 to TRBJ2-7, with D tentatively TRBD1 (6 bases). In germline, CDR1 is SGHNT, CDR2 YYREEE (reference sequence). The CDR3 runs 15 residues. V gave up 2 bases and J gave up 2 bases, with 14 bases separating them. The CDR3 protein is CASSLGMDSPYEQYF. CDR3 DNA: TGTGCCAGCAGCTTAGGAATGGACAGTCCCTACGAGCAGTACTTC.

The V and J genes are TRBV29-1 and TRBJ1-2, with D uncertain. The CDR3 sequence is 12 residues long. V lost 1 base to trimming and J lost 7 bases, with 10 bases between them. The germline CDR1 and CDR2 sequences are SQVTM and ANQGSEA. The CDR3 DNA sequence: TGCAGCGTTGAAGGAGGGCTAGGTGGCTACACCTTC. Translated, it gives CSVEGGLGGYTF. The variable domain in full, completed from reference TRBV29-1 and TRBJ1-2, reads SAVISQKPSRDICQRGTSLTIQCQVDSQVTMMFWYRQQPGQSLTLIATANQGSEATYESGFVIDKFPISRPNLTFSTLTVSNMSPEDSSIYLCSVEGGLGGYTFGSGTRLTVV.